This T cell receptor (beta chain) was documented in a study of T cells in women clearing cervical HPV infection. As regards this clone: The missing CDR3 end, 3 residues past where the read stops, is filled in from the germline J gene.

Method: immunoSEQ multiplex PCR; TCRdb's copy keeps in-frame clones and lacks some. The sample data list some 40,000 clones. Germline V gives CDR1 SGHTA, CDR2 FQGNSA. The CDR3 contains 13 residues. V gave up 4 bases and J gave up 6 bases, with 10 bases separating them. The source material was blood buffy coat. The receptor comes from a woman between 18 and 70 years old with a cervical HPV16 infection that either progressed to CIN3+ or cleared (not recorded which). This sequence joins TRBV7-2 and TRBJ2-1; D remains ambiguous. The DNA read from the CDR3 is TGTGCCAGCAGCTCGTCTATACCCAATGAG. Its protein is CASSSSIPNE. The whole CDR3 sequence is CASSSSIPNEQFF. The whole variable domain, filled in from reference TRBV7-2 and TRBJ2-1, reads GAGVSQSPSNKVTEKGKDVELRCDPISGHTALYWYRQSLGQGLEFLIYFQGNSAPDKSGLPSDRFSAERTGGSVSTLTIQRTQQEDSAVYLCASSSSIPNEQFFGPGTRLTVL.